This passage covers 32 T cell receptor beta chains from one sample sequenced in a study of blood T cell repertoires in COVID-19. Clones were read by immunoSEQ multiplex PCR, and TCRdb kept only the in-frame ones, dropping some. The table lists over 70,000 clones, roughly 84% of them singletons. The sample comprised peripheral blood. The receptor source for this set is a man aged 25-45 years with COVID-19, enrolled during active disease.

The sample holds many counts of this clone. The chain is built from TRBV4-2 and TRBJ2-7; 9 bases match TRBD2. Germline trimming cut 1 base from V and 0 bases from J; bases unmatched to any gene: 4. This CDR3 has 16 amino acids. Germline V gives CDR1 LGHNA, CDR2 YNFKEQ. CDR3 in DNA: TGTGCCAGCAGCCAAGGCGAGACTAGCGGCTCCTACGAGCAGTACTTC. Protein product: CASSQGETSGSYEQYF.

The chain has TRBV19 and TRBJ2-5, with 12 positions matching TRBD2. V lost 3 bases, J lost 4 bases, and 15 bases stayed unmatched. Germline V gene data show CDR1 as LNHDA and CDR2 as SQIVND (reference sequence). This CDR3 has 19 residues. The CDR3 here is CASSIRFLAGGPEGETQYF. DNA of the CDR3: TGTGCCAGTAGTATTCGGTTCCTAGCGGGAGGGCCTGAAGGAGAGACCCAGTACTTC.

The chain uses TRBV7-8 and TRBJ2-2; 9 bases match TRBD2. V shed 5 bases, J shed 1 base, and the junction held 5 bases outside the gene matches. In germline, CDR1 is SGHVS, CDR2 FQNEAQ. CDR3 length: 16 amino acids. The CDR3 coding sequence is TGTGCCAGCAGCGCGACTAGCGGAAAGAACACCGGGGAGCTGTTTTTT. This encodes CASSATSGKNTGELFF.

J is TRBJ2-7 and V is TRBV6-4; TRBD2 agrees at 10 bases. The germline CDR1 and CDR2 sequences are MRHNA and SNTAGT. The CDR3 runs to 18 residues. V lost 2 bases, J lost 3 bases, and 13 bases stayed unmatched. CDR3 coding DNA: TGTGCCAGCAGTGACGGGGCGGGCACACTAGCGGGAAACTACGAGCAGTACTTC. Amino acids: CASSDGAGTLAGNYEQYF.

The V gene is TRBV30, the J gene TRBJ2-7, with 10 bases matching TRBD1. Per the germline V gene, CDR1 is GTSNPN and CDR2 is SVGIG (reference sequence). The trim removed 3 bases at V and 7 bases at J, leaving 6 bases unmatched. CDR3 length: 13 residues. CDR3 residues: CAWSGTGAGEQYF. CDR3 nucleotide sequence: TGTGCCTGGAGCGGGACAGGGGCAGGAGAGCAGTACTTC.

This rearrangement joins TRBV3-1 (or the pseudogene TRBV3-2) to TRBJ2-7; D gene ambiguous. V lost 3 bases, J lost 0 bases, and 6 bases lay in between. This CDR3 has 13 amino acids. From germline, CDR1 is LGHDT and CDR2 YNNKEL (reference sequence). CDR3 DNA: TGTGCCAGCAGCCAGGAGAGCTCCTACGAGCAGTACTTC. It encodes CASSQESSYEQYF.

The CDR3 nucleotides read TGTGCCAGCAGTTTAGGGCGGGGGTTTAACTATGGCTACACCTTC. Its translation: CASSLGRGFNYGYTF. The rearrangement joins TRBV27 to TRBJ1-2, with D possibly matching TRBD1 (5 bases). V was clipped by 2 bases and J by 1 base, with 11 bases between them. The CDR3 contains 15 residues. The germline V gene has CDR1 MNHEY and CDR2 SMNVEV (reference sequence).

This clone was seen only a few times. The chain recombines TRBV10-1 with TRBJ2-5, with 8 bases fitting TRBD2. Germline CDR1 reads WNHNN; CDR2 reads SYGVQD (reference sequence). CDR3 length equals 15 residues. The J segment lost 5 bases and the V segment lost 0 bases, leaving 5 bases of the junction unmatched. The CDR3 DNA reads TGCGCCAGCAGTGAGTCGGGACTAGGCCGGGAGACCCAGTACTTC. Protein: CASSESGLGRETQYF.

This chain joins TRBV15 and TRBJ2-1, with a tentative D call TRBD1 (6 bases). V lost 3 bases to trimming and J lost 3 bases, with 12 bases between them. Germline V gives CDR1 LNHNV, CDR2 YYDKDF (reference sequence). This CDR3 has 15 residues. CDR3 protein: CATSRSTGFYNEQFF. In DNA form, the CDR3 reads TGTGCCACCAGCAGGTCCACAGGGTTCTACAATGAGCAGTTCTTC.

The chain employs TRBV15 and TRBJ1-2; no firm D call. The CDR3 sequence is 13 residues long. Trimming pared 1 base from V and 5 bases from J, leaving 8 bases between. The germline V gene has CDR1 LNHNV and CDR2 YYDKDF (reference sequence). The DNA for the CDR3 is TGTGCCACCAGCAGAGGAGGGAATTATGGCTACACCTTC. This gives the protein CATSRGGNYGYTF.

A few counts support this clone. V usage is TRBV9 and J usage is TRBJ2-7; TRBD2 matches 8 bases. Germline trimming cut 2 bases from V and 3 bases from J; bases unmatched to any gene: 7. Per the germline V gene, CDR1 is SGDLS and CDR2 is YYNGEE. The CDR3 loop spans 15 amino acids. The DNA of the CDR3 is TGTGCCAGCAGCGTTAGGGCGGGAGGACTCTACGAGCAGTACTTC. This codes for CASSVRAGGLYEQYF.

V gene TRBV24-1 combines with J gene TRBJ2-2; TRBD1 aligns across 10 bases. Trimming at V came to 7 bases and at J to 5 bases, leaving 6 bases not matched to a gene. The CDR3 has 15 residues. Germline-derived CDR1 and CDR2 are KGHDR and SFDVKD. In DNA, the CDR3 is TGTGCCACCAGGAGGGGGACAGGGGAGACCGGGGAGCTGTTTTTT. Translating it yields CATRRGTGETGELFF.

There are a few counts of this clone. The rearrangement links TRBV19 to TRBJ1-5; 7 positions agree with TRBD1. The CDR3 has 13 amino acids. Germline CDR1 is LNHDA and CDR2 is SQIVND (reference sequence). V dropped 8 bases and J dropped 6; count of bases not matched to a gene: 7. CDR3 amino acids: CASETGKFQPQHF. The CDR3 DNA is TGTGCCAGTGAGACAGGGAAGTTTCAGCCCCAGCATTTT. The full variable domain, completed using reference TRBV19 and TRBJ1-5, is DGGITQSPKYLFRKEGQNVTLSCEQNLNHDAMYWYRQDPGQGLRLIYYSQIVNDFQKGDIAEGYSVSREKKESFPLTVTSAQKNPTAFYLCASETGKFQPQHFGDGTRLSIL.

The chain carries TRBV4-2 and TRBJ1-4, with D hard to call. This CDR3 has 15 amino acids. Germline CDR1 and CDR2: LGHNA and YNFKEQ. Trimming pared 0 bases from V and 5 bases from J, leaving 10 bases between. The chain's CDR3 is CASSQDGHENEKLFF. The CDR3 bases are TGTGCCAGCAGCCAAGATGGGCATGAGAATGAAAAACTGTTTTTT.

The CDR3 DNA is TGTGCCAGCAGAATACAACGGAACACTGAAGCTTTCTTT. Protein sequence: CASRIQRNTEAFF. The V and J genes are TRBV6-6 and TRBJ1-1, with no clear D. Trimming removed 6 bases at V and 1 base at J, with 9 bases between. The CDR3 extends over 13 amino acids. CDR1 and CDR2 (germline): MNHNY, SVGAGI (reference sequence).

The CDR3 is CASSQDVSREQYF. CDR3 sequence (DNA): TGTGCCAGCAGCCAAGACGTTAGCCGCGAGCAGTACTTC. The chain recombines TRBV3-1 (or the pseudogene TRBV3-2) with TRBJ2-7; D call uncertain. Trimming shortened V by 0 bases and J by 6 bases, and 9 bases separated the two germline ends. CDR3 length: 13 amino acids. Germline lookup yields CDR1 LGHDT and CDR2 YNNKEL (reference sequence).

The count of this clone is one. The chain employs TRBV7-2 and TRBJ1-3, with TRBD1 matching over 8 bases. The CDR3 is 16 residues long. With V trimmed by 1 base and J by 5 bases, 7 bases remained unmatched. Germline CDR1 SGHTA, CDR2 FQGNSA. Written as DNA, the CDR3 is TGTGCCAGCAGCTTAGGGACAGGGCAGGGGAGAAACACCATATATTTT. The encoded protein is CASSLGTGQGRNTIYF. Combining the CDR3 with reference TRBV7-2 and TRBJ1-3 gives the whole variable domain GAGVSQSPSNKVTEKGKDVELRCDPISGHTALYWYRQSLGQGLEFLIYFQGNSAPDKSGLPSDRFSAERTGGSVSTLTIQRTQQEDSAVYLCASSLGTGQGRNTIYFGEGSWLTVV.

This clone was seen only a few times. The CDR3 is CASSFGGNTIYF. CDR3 in DNA: TGTGCCAGCAGTTTCGGGGGAAACACCATATATTTT. The gene calls are TRBV12-3 or TRBV12-4 and TRBJ1-3, with D hard to call. The CDR3 runs 12 residues. Trimming pared 3 bases from V and 4 bases from J, leaving 4 bases between.

The chain uses TRBV7-8 and TRBJ2-1; TRBD2 matches at 8 bases. The J segment lost 8 bases and the V segment lost 8 bases, leaving 11 bases of the junction unmatched. The CDR3 is 14 residues long. Germline loops: CDR1 SGHVS, CDR2 FQNEAQ. The CDR3 DNA is TGTGCCAGCCAGCGGGAGCCCTCCAGGGATGAGCAGTTCTTC. Protein sequence: CASQREPSRDEQFF.

The chain has TRBV2 and TRBJ1-5, with D possibly TRBD1 on 6 matching bases. This CDR3 spans 15 amino acids. CDR1 and CDR2 (germline): SNHLY, FYNNEI. V lost 8 bases, J lost 0 bases, and 14 bases lay in between. The CDR3 loop is CASGGGITSNQPQHF. The CDR3 bases are TGTGCCAGCGGGGGGGGCATCACTAGCAATCAGCCCCAGCATTTT.

This chain links TRBV7-2 with TRBJ2-1, with D unclear. The V end was cut by 4 bases, the J end by 9 bases, with 16 bases between. The V gene's germline CDR1 is SGHTA and CDR2 FQGNSA. This CDR3 comprises 14 residues. CDR3 amino acids: CASSSGLLPSEQFF. CDR3 coding DNA: TGTGCCAGCAGCTCCGGATTACTACCGAGTGAGCAGTTCTTC.

The chain is built from TRBV7-2 and TRBJ2-5; 7 bases are shared with TRBD2. Germline CDR1 reads SGHTA; CDR2 reads FQGNSA. J gave up 4 bases and V 4 bases, and 3 bases lay outside the gene matches. This CDR3 is built from 13 residues. The chain's CDR3 is CASSSTSLETQYF. The DNA of the CDR3 is TGTGCCAGCAGCTCGACTAGCTTAGAGACCCAGTACTTC. The full variable domain, completed using reference TRBV7-2 and TRBJ2-5, is GAGVSQSPSNKVTEKGKDVELRCDPISGHTALYWYRQSLGQGLEFLIYFQGNSAPDKSGLPSDRFSAERTGGSVSTLTIQRTQQEDSAVYLCASSSTSLETQYFGPGTRLLVL.

The gene calls are TRBV10-2 and TRBJ2-7, with D maybe TRBD2 (6 bases). V dropped 6 bases and J dropped 9 bases, with 21 bases sitting between them. Per the germline V gene, CDR1 is WSHSY and CDR2 is SAAADI. This CDR3 contains 14 residues. The CDR3 DNA sequence: TGCGCCAGCAGGGGCGACTCCCGGGGGAGTGCGCAGTACTTC. Amino acid sequence: CASRGDSRGSAQYF.

This chain joins TRBV5-1 and TRBJ2-7, with a tentative D call TRBD1 (6 bases). V lost 0 bases, J lost 2 bases, and 9 bases lay in between. This CDR3 is 14 amino acids long. Germline CDR1 SGHRS, CDR2 YFSETQ. For the CDR3, the DNA is TGCGCCAGCAGCTTGGAATCAGGGGCCTACGAGCAGTACTTC. Protein product: CASSLESGAYEQYF.

The V and J genes are TRBV19 and TRBJ1-5, with a possible D match to TRBD1 (5 bases). V was cut by 9 bases and J by 2 bases, with 14 bases left in between. The CDR3 is 14 residues long. The germline CDR1 and CDR2 sequences are LNHDA and SQIVND (reference sequence). The DNA of the CDR3 is TGTGCCAGCAGGGATCTGCTGGGCAATCAGCCCCAGCATTTT. Residues: CASRDLLGNQPQHF.

This clone appeared a few times. This sequence joins TRBV9 and TRBJ1-3; D remains ambiguous. Trimming pared 0 bases from V and 0 bases from J, leaving 7 bases between. Germline CDR1 is SGDLS and CDR2 is YYNGEE. The CDR3 covers 15 residues. CDR3 nucleotides: TGTGCCAGCAGCGTAGGAGGCAGCTCTGGAAACACCATATATTTT. It yields the protein CASSVGGSSGNTIYF.

CDR3 residues: CAINQPGIRDEQYF. The CDR3 DNA follows: TGTGCCATCAATCAGCCGGGAATTAGAGACGAGCAGTACTTC. This chain links TRBV10-3 with TRBJ2-7; possible D gene TRBD2, 5 bases. Germline-derived CDR1 and CDR2 are ENHRY and SYGVKD. The CDR3 is 14 amino acids. V was cut by 7 bases and J by 5 bases, with 18 bases left in between.

This clone occurred a few times. The chain combines TRBV4-2 with TRBJ2-7; perhaps TRBD1 as D (5 bases). The CDR3 totals 13 residues. From germline, CDR1 is LGHNA and CDR2 YNFKEQ. V was trimmed by 1 base and J by 1 base, leaving 5 bases between them. CDR3 sequence: CASSQAGSYEQYF. DNA for the CDR3: TGTGCCAGCAGCCAAGCAGGGTCCTACGAGCAGTACTTC.

The rearrangement uses TRBV11-2 and TRBJ2-1, with 12 bases matching TRBD2. V lost 1 base and J lost 8; bases outside the gene matches: 6. The length of the CDR3 is 16 residues. Germline V gene lookup returns CDR1 SGHAT and CDR2 FQNNGV. DNA of the CDR3: TGTGCCAGCAGCTTAGGGGGACTAGCGGGTTATGATGAGCAGTTCTTC. This gives the protein CASSLGGLAGYDEQFF.

This chain uses TRBV12-3 or TRBV12-4 with TRBJ1-2; TRBD1 is a possible D gene (5 bases). The CDR3 contains 12 residues. The V end was cut by 11 bases, the J end by 0 bases, with 10 bases between. CDR3 protein: CAYGGANYGYTF. The CDR3 DNA sequence: TGTGCCTATGGGGGGGCTAACTATGGCTACACCTTC.

The chain carries TRBV5-1 and TRBJ1-1; 7 bases line up with TRBD1. Germline lookup yields CDR1 SGHRS and CDR2 YFSETQ. J was trimmed by 0 bases and V by 4 bases; bases with no gene match: 15. The CDR3 consists of 18 residues. CDR3 amino acids: CASSLNPSTGSVNTEAFF. CDR3 DNA: TGCGCCAGCAGCCTAAACCCCTCGACAGGGTCGGTGAACACTGAAGCTTTCTTT.

The rearrangement joins TRBV19 to TRBJ1-4; 9 nucleotides align to TRBD1. The V gene's germline CDR1 is LNHDA and CDR2 SQIVND (reference sequence). V lost 5 bases to trimming and J lost 3 bases; unmatched junction nucleotides: 7. This CDR3 region has 16 residues. CDR3 loop: CASSPDRQGANEKLFF. The CDR3 nucleotides are TGTGCCAGTAGTCCCGACCGACAGGGGGCTAATGAAAAACTGTTTTTT.